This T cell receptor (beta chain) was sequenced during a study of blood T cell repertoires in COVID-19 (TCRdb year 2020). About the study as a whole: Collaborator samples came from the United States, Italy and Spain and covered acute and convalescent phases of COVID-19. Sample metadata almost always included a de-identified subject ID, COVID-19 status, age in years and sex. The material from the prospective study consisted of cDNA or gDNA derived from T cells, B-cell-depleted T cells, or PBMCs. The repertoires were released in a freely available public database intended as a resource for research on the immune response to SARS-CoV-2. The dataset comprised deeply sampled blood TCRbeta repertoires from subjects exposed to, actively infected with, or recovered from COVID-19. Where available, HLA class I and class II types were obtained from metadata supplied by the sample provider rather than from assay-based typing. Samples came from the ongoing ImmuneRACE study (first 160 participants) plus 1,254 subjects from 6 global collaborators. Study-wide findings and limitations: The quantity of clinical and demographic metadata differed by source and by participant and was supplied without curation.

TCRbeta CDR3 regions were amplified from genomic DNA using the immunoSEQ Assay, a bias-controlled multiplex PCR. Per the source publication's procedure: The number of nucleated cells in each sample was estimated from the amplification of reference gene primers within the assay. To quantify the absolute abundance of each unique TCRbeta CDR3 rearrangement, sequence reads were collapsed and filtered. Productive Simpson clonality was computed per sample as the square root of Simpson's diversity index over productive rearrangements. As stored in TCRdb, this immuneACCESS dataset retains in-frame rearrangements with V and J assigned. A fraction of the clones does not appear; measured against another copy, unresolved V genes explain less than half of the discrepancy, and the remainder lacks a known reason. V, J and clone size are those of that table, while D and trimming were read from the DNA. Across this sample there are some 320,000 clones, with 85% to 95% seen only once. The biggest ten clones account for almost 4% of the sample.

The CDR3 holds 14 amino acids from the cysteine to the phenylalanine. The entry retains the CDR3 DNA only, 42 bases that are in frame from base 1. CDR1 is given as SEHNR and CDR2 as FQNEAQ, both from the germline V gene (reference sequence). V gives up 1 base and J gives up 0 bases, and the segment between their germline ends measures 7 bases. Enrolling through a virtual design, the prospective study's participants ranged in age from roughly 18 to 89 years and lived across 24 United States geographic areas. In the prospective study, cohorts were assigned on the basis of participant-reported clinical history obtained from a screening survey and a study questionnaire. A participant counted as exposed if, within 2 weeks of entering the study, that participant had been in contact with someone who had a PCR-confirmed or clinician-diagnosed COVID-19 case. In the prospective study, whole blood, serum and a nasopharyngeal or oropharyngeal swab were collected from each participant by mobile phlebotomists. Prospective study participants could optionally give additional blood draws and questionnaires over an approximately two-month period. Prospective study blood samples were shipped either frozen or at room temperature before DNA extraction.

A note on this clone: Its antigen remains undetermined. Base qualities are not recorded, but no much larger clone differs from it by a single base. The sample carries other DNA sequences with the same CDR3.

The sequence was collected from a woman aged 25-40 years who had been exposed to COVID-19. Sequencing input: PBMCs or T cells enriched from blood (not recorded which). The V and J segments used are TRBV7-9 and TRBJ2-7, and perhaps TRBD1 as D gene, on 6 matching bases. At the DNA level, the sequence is TGTGCCAGCAGCTTAGGGACAGTCTCCTACGAGCAGTACTTC. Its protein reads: CASSLGTVSYEQYF.